This T cell receptor (beta chain) was obtained from a study of blood T cell repertoires in COVID-19 (dated by TCRdb to about 2020). Study-wide context: Collaborator samples came from the United States, Italy and Spain and covered acute and convalescent phases of COVID-19. The material from the prospective study consisted of cDNA or gDNA derived from T cells, B-cell-depleted T cells, or PBMCs. The dataset comprised deeply sampled blood TCRbeta repertoires from subjects exposed to, actively infected with, or recovered from COVID-19. The repertoires were made available in a free public database intended to serve as a resource for research on the immune response to SARS-CoV-2. The samples were drawn from two sources: the first 160 participants of the ongoing ImmuneRACE study, and 950 to 1,500 subjects contributed by 6 global collaborators. The sample metadata nearly always contained a de-identified subject ID, COVID-19 status, age in years and sex. Where available, HLA class I and class II types were obtained from metadata supplied by the sample provider rather than from assay-based typing.

Notes on this clone: The antigen this receptor binds is unknown. Base qualities are missing; no much larger clone stands one base away.

Inclusive of the bounding cysteine and phenylalanine, the CDR3 is 14 residues long. Only the CDR3 region is kept as DNA, spanning 42 bases read in frame from base 1. CDR1 and CDR2 (SEHNR, FQNEAQ) derive from the germline V gene (reference sequence). V is reduced by 7 bases and J by 3 bases, leaving a spacing of 15 bases between them. The study at large found these results: The quantity of clinical and demographic metadata differed by source and by participant and was supplied without curation.

Participants in the prospective study were aged roughly 18 to 100 years, lived in over 20 United States geographic areas, and enrolled through a virtual design. Cohort assignment in the prospective study relied on participant-reported clinical history from a screening survey and a study questionnaire. Recovered participants in ImmuneRACE Cohort 3 were defined as having two consecutive negative NP/OP PCR tests, clearance from a healthcare professional, or resolution of symptoms. Mobile phlebotomists in the prospective study collected whole blood, serum and a nasopharyngeal or oropharyngeal swab from every participant. Additional blood draws and questionnaires over a roughly two-month period could optionally be provided by prospective study participants. Before DNA extraction, prospective study blood samples were shipped either frozen or at room temperature. TCRbeta CDR3 regions were amplified from genomic DNA by means of the immunoSEQ Assay, a bias-controlled multiplex PCR. From the authors' description of their analysis: Within the assay, amplification of reference gene primers was used to estimate how many nucleated cells each sample contained. To quantify the absolute abundance of each unique TCRbeta CDR3 rearrangement, sequence reads were collapsed and filtered. For each sample, productive Simpson clonality was calculated as the square root of Simpson's diversity index over productive rearrangements. TCRdb limited this immuneACCESS table to in-frame rearrangements with V and J called. A share of clones is missing; checked studies link under half to unresolved V genes, and the rest is unexplained. V and J calls and clone size are copied from that table; D and trimming were computed from the DNA. This sample has approximately 300,000 clones in its table, and over 75% of those were observed once. More than 9% of the sample lies in the top ten.

The receptor chain draws on TRBV7-9 and TRBJ1-2, with a tentative D gene TRBD1 over 6 matching bases. The source of this sequence is a woman younger than 35 who had recovered from COVID-19. Source material: PBMCs or T cells enriched from blood (not recorded which). The DNA sequence is as follows: TGTGCCAGCAACACCGGGGGGGCTGACTATGGCTACACCTTC. Translation gives CASNTGGADYGYTF.